The 2 T cell receptor beta chains reported below all come from one sample, sequenced in a study of blood T cells in healthy people across ages. A second PCR, run for roughly 7 to 12 cycles, used a sample-barcoded 5' primer plus a J-beta primer mix. Each CDR3 protein gets one entry after TCRdb re-called the 5' RACE reads with MiXCR. The sample carries around 2 million distinct CDR3 sequences, around 42% recorded once. The sequenced material came from blood. All receptors derive from a human donor in good health.

This clonotype came up many times. This chain connects TRBV29-1 to TRBJ1-1; D uncertain. The V end was cut by 7 bases, the J end by 6 bases, with 18 bases between. CDR3 length: 13 residues. The V gene's germline CDR1 is SQVTM and CDR2 ANQGSEA. In nucleotides, the CDR3 is TGCAGCGCAAGTCCAAGTAAAAACGCTGAAGCTTTCTTT. Residues: CSASPSKNAEAFF.

This clonotype was counted a few times. The gene calls are TRBV4-1 and TRBJ2-5; 13 nucleotides agree with TRBD2. The germline CDR1 and CDR2 sequences are MGHRA and YSYEKL. The CDR3 contains 17 residues. V lost 2 bases to trimming and J lost 7 bases; unmatched junction nucleotides: 10. In nucleotides, the CDR3 is TGCGCCAGCAGCCAACAGCGACTAGCGGGGGGCTGGGTGACCCAGTACTTC. Protein product: CASSQQRLAGGWVTQYF.